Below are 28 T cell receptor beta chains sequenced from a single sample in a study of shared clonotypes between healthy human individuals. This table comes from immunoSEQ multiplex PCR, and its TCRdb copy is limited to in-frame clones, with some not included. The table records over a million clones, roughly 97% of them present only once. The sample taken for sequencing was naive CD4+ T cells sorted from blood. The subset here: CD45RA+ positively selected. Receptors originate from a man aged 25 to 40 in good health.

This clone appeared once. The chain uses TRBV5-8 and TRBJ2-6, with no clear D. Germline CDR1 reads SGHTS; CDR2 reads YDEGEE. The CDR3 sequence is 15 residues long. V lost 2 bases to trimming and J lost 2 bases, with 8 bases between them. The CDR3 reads CASSFRPPGANVLTF. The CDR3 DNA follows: TGTGCCAGCAGCTTCCGACCCCCTGGGGCCAACGTCCTGACTTTC.

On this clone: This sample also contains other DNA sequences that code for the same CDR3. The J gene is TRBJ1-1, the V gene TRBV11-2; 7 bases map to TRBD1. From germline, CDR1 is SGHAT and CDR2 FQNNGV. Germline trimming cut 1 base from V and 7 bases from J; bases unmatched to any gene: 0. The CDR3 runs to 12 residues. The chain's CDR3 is CASSLAGGEAFF. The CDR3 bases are TGTGCCAGCAGCTTAGCAGGGGGTGAAGCTTTCTTT.

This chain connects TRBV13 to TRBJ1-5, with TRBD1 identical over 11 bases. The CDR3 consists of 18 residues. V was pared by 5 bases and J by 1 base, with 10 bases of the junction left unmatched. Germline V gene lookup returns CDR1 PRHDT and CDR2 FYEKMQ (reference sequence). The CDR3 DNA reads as TGTGCCAGCAGCCCTCAATGGACAGGGGGCCCAAGCAATCAGCCCCAGCATTTT. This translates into CASSPQWTGGPSNQPQHF.

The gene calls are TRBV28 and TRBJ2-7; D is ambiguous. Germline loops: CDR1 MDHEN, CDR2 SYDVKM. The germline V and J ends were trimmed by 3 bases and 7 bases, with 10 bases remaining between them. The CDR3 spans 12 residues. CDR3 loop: CASSFNFREQYF. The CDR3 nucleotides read TGTGCCAGCAGTTTCAATTTCAGGGAGCAGTACTTC. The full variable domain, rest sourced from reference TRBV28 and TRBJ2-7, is DVKVTQSSRYLVKRTGEKVFLECVQDMDHENMFWYRQDPGLGLRLIYFSYDVKMKEKGDIPEGYSVSREKKERFSLILESASTNQTSMYLCASSFNFREQYFGPGTRLTVT.

DNA of the CDR3: TGTGCCAGCAGCAAACGTCCAGGGGAGGGTTACGAGCAGTACTTC. It specifies CASSKRPGEGYEQYF. The chain has TRBV21-1 and TRBJ2-7; no DNA check was done on the table's D call, TRBD2. TRBV21-1 is recorded as a pseudogene. The CDR3 extends over 15 amino acids.

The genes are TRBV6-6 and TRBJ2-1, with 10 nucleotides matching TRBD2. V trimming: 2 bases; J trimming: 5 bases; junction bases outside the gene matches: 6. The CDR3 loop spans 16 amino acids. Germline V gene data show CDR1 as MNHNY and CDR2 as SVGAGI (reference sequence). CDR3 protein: CASSYAGLAADNEQFF. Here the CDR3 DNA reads TGTGCCAGCAGTTACGCCGGACTAGCGGCTGACAATGAGCAGTTCTTC.

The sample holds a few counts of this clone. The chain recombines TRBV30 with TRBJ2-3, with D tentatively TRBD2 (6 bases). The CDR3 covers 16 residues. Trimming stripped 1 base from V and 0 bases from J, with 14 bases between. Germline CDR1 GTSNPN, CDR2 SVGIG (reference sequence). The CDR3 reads CAWSEGRGTSTDTQYF. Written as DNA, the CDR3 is TGTGCCTGGAGTGAAGGACGGGGGACTAGCACAGATACGCAGTATTTT.

The chain's CDR3 is CASSPINRAGETQYF. The CDR3, as DNA: TGTGCCAGCTCACCCATTAATCGTGCCGGGGAGACCCAGTACTTC. The chain uses TRBV18 and TRBJ2-5, with D unclear. CDR1 is KGHSH, CDR2 LQKENI, per germline. The CDR3 has 15 residues. V lost 3 bases and J 5 bases, leaving 16 bases between the germline ends.

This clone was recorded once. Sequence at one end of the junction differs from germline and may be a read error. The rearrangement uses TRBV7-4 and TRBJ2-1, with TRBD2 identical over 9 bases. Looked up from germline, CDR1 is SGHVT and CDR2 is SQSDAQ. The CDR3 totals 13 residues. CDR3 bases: TGTGCCAGCAGCATAGCGGGAGTTAATGAGCAGTTCTTC. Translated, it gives CASSIAGVNEQFF.

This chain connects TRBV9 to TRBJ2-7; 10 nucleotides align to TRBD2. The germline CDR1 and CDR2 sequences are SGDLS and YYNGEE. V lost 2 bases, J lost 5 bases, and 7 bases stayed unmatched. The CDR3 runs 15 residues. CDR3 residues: CASSVSGRKNNEQYF. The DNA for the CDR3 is TGTGCCAGCAGCGTTAGCGGGAGGAAAAATAACGAGCAGTACTTC. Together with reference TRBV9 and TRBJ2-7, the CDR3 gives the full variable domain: DSGVTQTPKHLITATGQRVTLRCSPRSGDLSVYWYQQSLDQGLQFLIQYYNGEERAKGNILERFSAQQFPDLHSELNLSSLELGDSALYFCASSVSGRKNNEQYFGPGTRLTVT.

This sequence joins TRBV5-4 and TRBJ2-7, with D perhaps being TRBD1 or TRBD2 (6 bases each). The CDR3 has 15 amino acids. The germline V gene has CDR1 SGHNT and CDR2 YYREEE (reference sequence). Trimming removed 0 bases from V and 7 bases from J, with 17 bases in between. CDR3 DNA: TGTGCCAGCAGCTTGGTCGCGACGGGGGCCAGGGAGCAGTACTTC. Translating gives CASSLVATGAREQYF. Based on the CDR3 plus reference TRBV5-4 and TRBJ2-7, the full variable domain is ETGVTQSPTHLIKTRGQQVTLRCSSQSGHNTVSWYQQALGQGPQFIFQYYREEENGRGNFPPRFSGLQFPNYSSELNVNALELDDSALYLCASSLVATGAREQYFGPGTRLTVT.

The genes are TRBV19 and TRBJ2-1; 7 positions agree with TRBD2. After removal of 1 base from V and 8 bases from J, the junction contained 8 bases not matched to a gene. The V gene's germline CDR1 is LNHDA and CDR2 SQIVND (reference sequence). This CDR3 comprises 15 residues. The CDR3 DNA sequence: TGTGCCAGTAGTATAGGCCAGGGAGGGGTGTATGAGCAGTTCTTC. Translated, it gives CASSIGQGGVYEQFF.

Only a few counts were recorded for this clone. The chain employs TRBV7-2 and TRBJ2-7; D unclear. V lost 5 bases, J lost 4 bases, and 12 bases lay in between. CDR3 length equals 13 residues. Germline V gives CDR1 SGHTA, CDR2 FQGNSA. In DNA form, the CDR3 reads TGTGCCAGCAGCCGGACCGATTTTTACGAGCAGTACTTC. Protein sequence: CASSRTDFYEQYF.

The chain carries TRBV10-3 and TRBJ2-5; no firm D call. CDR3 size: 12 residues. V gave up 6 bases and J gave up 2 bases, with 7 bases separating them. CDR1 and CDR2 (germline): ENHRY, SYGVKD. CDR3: CAISPEQETQYF. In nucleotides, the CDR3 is TGTGCCATCAGCCCCGAACAAGAGACCCAGTACTTC.

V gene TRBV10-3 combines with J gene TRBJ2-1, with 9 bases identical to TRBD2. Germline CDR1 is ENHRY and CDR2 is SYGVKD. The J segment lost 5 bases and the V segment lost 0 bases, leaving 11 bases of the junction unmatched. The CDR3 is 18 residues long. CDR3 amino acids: CAISESGTSGRTNNEQFF. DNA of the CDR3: TGTGCCATCAGTGAGTCCGGGACCAGCGGGAGGACTAACAATGAGCAGTTCTTC.

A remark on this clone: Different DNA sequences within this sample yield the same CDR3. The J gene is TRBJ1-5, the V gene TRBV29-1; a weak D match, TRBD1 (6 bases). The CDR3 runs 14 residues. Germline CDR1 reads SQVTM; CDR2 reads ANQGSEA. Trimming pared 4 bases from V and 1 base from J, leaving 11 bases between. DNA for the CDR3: TGCAGCGTTGGTGGGGGCGGGAGCAATCAGCCCCAGCATTTT. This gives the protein CSVGGGGSNQPQHF.

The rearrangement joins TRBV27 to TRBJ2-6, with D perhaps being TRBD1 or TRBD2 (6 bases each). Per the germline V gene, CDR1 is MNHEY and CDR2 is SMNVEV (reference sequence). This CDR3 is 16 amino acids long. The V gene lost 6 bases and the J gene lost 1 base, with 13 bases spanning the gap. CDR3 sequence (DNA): TGTGCCAGCAGATCGGTAGGGGGGTCTGGGGCCAACGTCCTGACTTTC. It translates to CASRSVGGSGANVLTF. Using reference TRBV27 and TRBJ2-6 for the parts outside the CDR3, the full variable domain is EAQVTQNPRYLITVTGKKLTVTCSQNMNHEYMSWYRQDPGLGLRQIYYSMNVEVTDKGDVPEGYKVSRKEKRNFPLILESPSPNQTSLYFCASRSVGGSGANVLTFGAGSRLTVL.

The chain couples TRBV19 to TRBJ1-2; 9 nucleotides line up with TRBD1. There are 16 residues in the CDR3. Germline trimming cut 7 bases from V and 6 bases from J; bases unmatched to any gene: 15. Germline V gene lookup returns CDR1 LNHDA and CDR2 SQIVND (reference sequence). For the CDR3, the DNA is TGTGCCAGTACCATACCAGGACAGGGGATGAAGGATGGCTACACCTTC. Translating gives CASTIPGQGMKDGYTF.

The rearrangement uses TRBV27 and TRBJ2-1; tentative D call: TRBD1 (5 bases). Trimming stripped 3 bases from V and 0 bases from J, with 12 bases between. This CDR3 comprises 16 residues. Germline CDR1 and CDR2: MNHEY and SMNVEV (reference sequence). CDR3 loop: CASSLGPRGSYNEQFF. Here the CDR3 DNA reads TGTGCCAGCAGTTTGGGGCCAAGGGGCTCCTACAATGAGCAGTTCTTC.

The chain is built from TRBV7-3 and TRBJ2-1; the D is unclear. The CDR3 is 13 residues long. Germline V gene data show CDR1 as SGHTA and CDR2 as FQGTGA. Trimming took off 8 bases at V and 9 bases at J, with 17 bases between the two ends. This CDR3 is CASSNARRSEQFF. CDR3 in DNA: TGTGCCAGCTCGAATGCACGGCGAAGTGAGCAGTTCTTC.

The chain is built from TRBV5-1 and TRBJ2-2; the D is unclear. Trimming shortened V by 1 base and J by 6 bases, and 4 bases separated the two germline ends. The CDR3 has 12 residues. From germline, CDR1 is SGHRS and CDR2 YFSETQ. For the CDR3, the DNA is TGCGCCAGCAGCTTGACAGCCGGGGAGCTGTTTTTT. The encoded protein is CASSLTAGELFF.

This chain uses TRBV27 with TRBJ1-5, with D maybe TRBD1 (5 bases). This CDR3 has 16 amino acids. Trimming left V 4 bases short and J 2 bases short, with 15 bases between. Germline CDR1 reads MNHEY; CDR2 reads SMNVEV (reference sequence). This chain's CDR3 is CASSSLTEPGNQPQHF. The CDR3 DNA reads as TGTGCCAGCAGTTCGCTGACAGAGCCGGGCAATCAGCCCCAGCATTTT.

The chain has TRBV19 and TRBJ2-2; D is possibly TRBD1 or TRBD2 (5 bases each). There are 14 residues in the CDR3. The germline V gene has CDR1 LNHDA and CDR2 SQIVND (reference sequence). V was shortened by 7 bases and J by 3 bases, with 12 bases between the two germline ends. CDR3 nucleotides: TGTGCCAGTATGGGAGACAGTTACACCGGGGAGCTGTTTTTT. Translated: CASMGDSYTGELFF.

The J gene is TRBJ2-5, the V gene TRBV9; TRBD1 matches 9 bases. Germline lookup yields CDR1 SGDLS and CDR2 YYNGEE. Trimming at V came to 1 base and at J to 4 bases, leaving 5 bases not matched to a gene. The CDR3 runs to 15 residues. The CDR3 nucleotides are TGTGCCAGCAGCGTAATAGGGACAGGGAGAGAGACCCAGTACTTC. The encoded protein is CASSVIGTGRETQYF.

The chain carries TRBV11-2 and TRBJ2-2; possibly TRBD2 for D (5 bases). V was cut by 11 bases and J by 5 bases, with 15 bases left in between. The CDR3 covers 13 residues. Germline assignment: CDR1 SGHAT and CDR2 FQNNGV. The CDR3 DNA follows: TGTGCCGCCCGGGGAGTAAGAACCGGGGAGCTGTTTTTT. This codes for CAARGVRTGELFF.

CDR3 protein: CASSLTDRDPYNEQFF. For the CDR3, the DNA is TGTGCCAGCAGCTTAACGGACAGGGATCCCTACAATGAGCAGTTCTTC. V usage is TRBV7-9 and J usage is TRBJ2-1, with 8 bases lining up with TRBD1. The ends lost 2 bases at V and 2 bases at J; junction bases unmatched: 5. Germline loops: CDR1 SEHNR, CDR2 FQNEAQ (reference sequence). There are 16 residues in the CDR3.

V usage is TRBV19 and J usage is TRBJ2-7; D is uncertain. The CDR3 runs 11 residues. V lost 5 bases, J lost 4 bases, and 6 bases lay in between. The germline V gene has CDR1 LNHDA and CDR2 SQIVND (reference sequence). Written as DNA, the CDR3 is TGTGCCAGTAGTGGCAGATACGAGCAGTACTTC. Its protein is CASSGRYEQYF.

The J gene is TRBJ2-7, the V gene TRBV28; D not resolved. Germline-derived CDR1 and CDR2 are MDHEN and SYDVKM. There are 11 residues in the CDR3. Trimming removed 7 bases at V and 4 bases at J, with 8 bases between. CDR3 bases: TGTGCCAGCATGAACCCGTACGAGCAGTACTTC. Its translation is CASMNPYEQYF.